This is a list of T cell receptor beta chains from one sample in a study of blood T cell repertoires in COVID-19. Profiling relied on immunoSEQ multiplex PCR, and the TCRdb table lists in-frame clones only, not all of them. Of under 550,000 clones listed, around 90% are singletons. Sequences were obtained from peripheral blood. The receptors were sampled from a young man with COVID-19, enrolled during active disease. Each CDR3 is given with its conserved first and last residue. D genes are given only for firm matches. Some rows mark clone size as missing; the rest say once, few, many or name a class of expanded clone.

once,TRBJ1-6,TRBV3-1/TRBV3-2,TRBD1,CASSLETGLRALHF,TGTGCCAGCAGCCTAGAGACAGGGCTAAGGGCCCTCCACTTT
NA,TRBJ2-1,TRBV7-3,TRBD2,CASSPTPLLAGVNNEQFF,TGTGCCAGCAGCCCGACCCCCTTACTAGCGGGAGTCAACAATGAGCAGTTCTTC
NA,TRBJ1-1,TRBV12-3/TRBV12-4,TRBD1,CASVKGANTEAFF,TGTGCCAGCGTTAAGGGGGCAAACACTGAAGCTTTCTTT
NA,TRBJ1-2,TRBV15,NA,CATTRSSLSMRHYGYTF,TGTGCCACGACAAGGTCATCCCTATCTATGAGACACTATGGCTACACCTTC
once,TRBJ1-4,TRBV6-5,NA,CASFGGGTGEKLFF,TGTGCCAGCTTTGGCGGGGGTACGGGTGAAAAACTGTTTTTT
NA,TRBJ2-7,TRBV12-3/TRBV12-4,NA,CASRGGKVEQYF,TGTGCCAGCAGGGGCGGGAAGGTCGAGCAGTACTTC
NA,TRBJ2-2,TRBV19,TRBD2,CASQTSGSSLGELFF,TGTGCCAGCCAGACTAGCGGGAGTAGTTTGGGGGAGCTGTTTTTT
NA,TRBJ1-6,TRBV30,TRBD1,CAWRNSGTANSPLHF,TGTGCCTGGAGGAATTCCGGGACAGCGAATTCACCCCTCCACTTT
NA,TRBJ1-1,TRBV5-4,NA,CASSPTQGMNTEAFF,TGTGCCAGCAGCCCAACGCAGGGCATGAACACTGAAGCTTTCTTT
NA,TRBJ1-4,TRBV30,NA,CATGQSLNEKLFF,TGTGCCACTGGACAGAGCCTTAATGAAAAACTGTTTTTT
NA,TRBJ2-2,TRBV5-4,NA,CASSRGTGELFF,TGTGCCAGCAGTAGGGGAACCGGGGAGCTGTTTTTT